This TCR beta chain was captured by sequencing in a study of Ad26.COV2.S vaccination and SARS-CoV-2 variants. Study summary: The vaccine Ad26.COV2.S was put into the muscle once, or twice with 56 days between.

The treatment: approximately 18 received Ad26.COV2.S at low or high dose, single or two shots; five or six received placebo; per-sample allocation not given. Sampling was done on day 63 after the first vaccine or placebo injection. Worth noting for this clone: The antigen remains undetermined.

Findings and limits, study-wide: Researchers reported similar non-spike TCR breadth in vaccine and placebo recipients.

Assay used: immunoSEQ multiplex PCR; TCRdb lists only in-frame clones, some missing. The data contain roughly 320,000 clones, roughly 87% of them singletons. The starting material was peripheral blood, obtained in a trial of Ad26.COV2.S vaccine versus placebo. The sequence came from a person between 18 and 65 years old who received the Ad26.COV2.S COVID-19 vaccine or a placebo.

CDR3 sequence (DNA): TGTGCCAGCAGTGAACAGACAGTTAACTATGGCTACACCTTC. It specifies CASSEQTVNYGYTF. The chain combines TRBV25-1 with TRBJ1-2; a weak D match, TRBD1 (5 bases). Germline CDR1 reads MGHDK; CDR2 reads SYGVNS. V lost 2 bases to trimming and J lost 1 base, with 8 bases between them. The CDR3 length is 14 residues.